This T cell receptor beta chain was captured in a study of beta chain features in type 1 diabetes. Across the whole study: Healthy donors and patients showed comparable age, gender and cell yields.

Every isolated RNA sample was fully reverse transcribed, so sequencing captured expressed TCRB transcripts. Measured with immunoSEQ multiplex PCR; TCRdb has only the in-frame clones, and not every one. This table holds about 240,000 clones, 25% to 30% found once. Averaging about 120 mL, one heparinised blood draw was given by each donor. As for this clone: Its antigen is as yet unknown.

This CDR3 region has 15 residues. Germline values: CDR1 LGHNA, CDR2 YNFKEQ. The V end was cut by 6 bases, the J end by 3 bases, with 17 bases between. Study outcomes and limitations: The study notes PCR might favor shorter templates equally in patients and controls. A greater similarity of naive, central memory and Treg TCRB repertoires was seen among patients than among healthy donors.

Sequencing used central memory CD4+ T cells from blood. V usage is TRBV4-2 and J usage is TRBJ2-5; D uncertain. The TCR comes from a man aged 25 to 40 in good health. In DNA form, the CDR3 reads TGTGCCAGCAGTCAACGGGTAGAGTACAAAGAGACCCAGTACTTC. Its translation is CASSQRVEYKETQYF.